Presented here are 14 T cell receptor beta chains from one specimen sequenced in a study of blood T cell repertoires in COVID-19. Repertoires were generated with immunoSEQ multiplex PCR, while TCRdb's copy carries only in-frame clones and drops some. The sample consists of hundreds of thousands of clones, approximately 86% of them appearing once. Sequences were obtained from PBMCs or T cells enriched from blood (not recorded which). The receptors originated from a woman aged 40 to 50 with acute COVID-19.

This chain uses TRBV6-6 with TRBJ1-1; unclear D gene. Germline V gene sequence: CDR1 MNHNY, CDR2 SVGAGI (reference sequence). The CDR3 is 14 amino acids. V dropped 5 bases and J dropped 1 base, with 11 bases sitting between them. CDR3: CASSGDISNTEAFF. The CDR3 DNA sequence: TGTGCCAGCAGTGGTGACATATCGAACACTGAAGCTTTCTTT.

The genes are TRBV5-1 and TRBJ1-3; D remains unclear. Germline V gene data show CDR1 as SGHRS and CDR2 as YFSETQ. The CDR3 loop spans 13 amino acids. The V end lost 8 bases, the J end lost 4 bases, and 13 bases lay between the germline ends. CDR3: CASSVQSGNTIYF. The CDR3 coding sequence is TGCGCCAGTTCAGTCCAGTCCGGAAACACCATATATTTT.

Only a few counts were recorded for this clone. This chain joins TRBV7-9 and TRBJ2-6; 8 bases fit TRBD1. Per germline, CDR1 SEHNR and CDR2 FQNEAQ (reference sequence). The CDR3 is made up of 18 amino acids. With V trimmed by 5 bases and J by 0 bases, 9 bases remained unmatched. Here the CDR3 reads CASSQTGGPSSGANVLTF. The CDR3, as DNA: TGTGCCAGCAGCCAAACAGGGGGTCCCTCCTCTGGGGCCAACGTCCTGACTTTC. Complete variable domain (other parts from reference TRBV7-9 and TRBJ2-6): DTGVSQNPRHKITKRGQNVTFRCDPISEHNRLYWYRQTLGQGPEFLTYFQNEAQLEKSRLLSDRFSAERPKGSFSTLEIQRTEQGDSAMYLCASSQTGGPSSGANVLTFGAGSRLTVL.

V and J are TRBV25-1 and TRBJ1-2, with 8 bases matching TRBD1. The germline CDR1 and CDR2 sequences are MGHDK and SYGVNS. With V trimmed by 5 bases and J by 8 bases, 13 bases remained unmatched. The CDR3 consists of 15 residues. CDR3 coding DNA: TGTGCCAGCAGTCCGACCCCGGGACAGGAAGGGGGCTACACCTTC. It encodes CASSPTPGQEGGYTF.

The chain has TRBV7-3 and TRBJ2-3; TRBD2 matches 13 bases. CDR3 length: 18 amino acids. Germline assignment: CDR1 SGHTA and CDR2 FQGTGA. Trimming removed 0 bases from V and 3 bases from J; junction bases left unmatched: 6. The CDR3 coding sequence is TGTGCCAGCAGCTTAACGAATGGACTAGCGGGAGATACAGATACGCAGTATTTT. Protein: CASSLTNGLAGDTDTQYF.

This chain connects TRBV10-3 to TRBJ1-6, with D uncertain. This CDR3 is 15 amino acids long. V was shortened by 2 bases and J by 0 bases, with 5 bases between the two germline ends. Germline V gene data show CDR1 as ENHRY and CDR2 as SYGVKD. The CDR3 spells CAISEDSSYNSPLHF. In DNA, the CDR3 is TGTGCCATCAGTGAGGATAGCTCCTATAATTCACCCCTCCACTTT.

The sample holds one count of this clone. This CDR3 reads CASRDRMAPGEKLFF. As DNA, the CDR3 is TGTGCCAGTAGAGACAGGATGGCACCAGGGGAAAAACTGTTTTTT. V is TRBV19 and J is TRBJ1-4; possibly TRBD1 for D (6 bases). The CDR3 contains 15 residues. CDR1 LNHDA and CDR2 SQIVND come from the germline V gene (reference sequence). Trimming removed 6 bases from V and 8 bases from J, with 19 bases in between.

The rearrangement uses TRBV10-2 and TRBJ1-2; the D is unclear. Trimming took off 4 bases at V and 2 bases at J, with 11 bases between the two ends. The CDR3 covers 14 residues. CDR1 and CDR2 (germline): WSHSY, SAAADI. CDR3 DNA: TGCGCCAGCAGTGTTGCGGAGGGAAACTATGGCTACACCTTC. This sequence encodes CASSVAEGNYGYTF.

The chain has TRBV29-1 and TRBJ1-3, with 10 positions matching TRBD1. Trimming took 7 bases from V and 1 from J; bases not matched to a gene: 7. The CDR3 length is 15 residues. Per germline, CDR1 SQVTM and CDR2 ANQGSEA. CDR3 region: CSASGQGESGNTIYF. Written as DNA, the CDR3 is TGCAGCGCTTCAGGACAGGGGGAATCTGGAAACACCATATATTTT.

The chain is built from TRBV30 and TRBJ1-2; a weak D match, TRBD1 (6 bases). V was pared by 1 base and J by 5 bases, with 8 bases between. CDR3 length: 12 amino acids. Germline CDR1 reads GTSNPN; CDR2 reads SVGIG (reference sequence). CDR3 DNA sequence: TGTGCCTGGAGTGGGGACACTTATGGCTACACCTTC. This encodes CAWSGDTYGYTF.

V gene TRBV9 combines with J gene TRBJ2-1; 7 nucleotides line up with TRBD2. CDR1 SGDLS and CDR2 YYNGEE come from the germline V gene. The CDR3 is 15 residues long. The J segment lost 7 bases and the V segment lost 0 bases, leaving 7 bases of the junction unmatched. The DNA for the CDR3 is TGTGCCAGCAGCGTAGGAGGACTAGAACGGAATGAGCAGTTCTTC. Amino acid sequence: CASSVGGLERNEQFF.

The V call is TRBV27, the J call TRBJ1-6; tentatively, D is TRBD1 (5 bases). Trimming took 1 base from V and 7 from J, leaving 11 bases between them. The CDR3 consists of 15 residues. The V gene's germline CDR1 is MNHEY and CDR2 SMNVEV (reference sequence). The CDR3 DNA reads TGTGCCAGCAGTTTATTCCGGACAAGAAATTCACCCCTCCACTTT. Amino acid sequence: CASSLFRTRNSPLHF.

This clone occurred a few times. The V and J genes are TRBV7-8 and TRBJ1-4, with 7 bases that match TRBD1. CDR1 SGHVS and CDR2 FQNEAQ come from the germline V gene. The CDR3 is 12 residues long. The ends lost 2 bases at V and 11 bases at J; junction bases unmatched: 2. The CDR3 spells CASSLMGQKLFF. CDR3 in DNA: TGTGCCAGCAGCTTAATGGGACAGAAACTGTTTTTT.

V is TRBV5-1 and J is TRBJ1-6; D possibly corresponds to TRBD1 (5 bases). With 3 bases removed from V and 8 bases from J, the gap between germline ends came to 12 bases. The CDR3 covers 14 residues. Germline values: CDR1 SGHRS, CDR2 YFSETQ. CDR3 sequence reads: CASSSGGRDSPLHF. In nucleotides, the CDR3 is TGCGCCAGCAGCTCGGGGGGACGGGATTCACCCCTCCACTTT. The entire variable domain, with the rest obtained from reference TRBV5-1 and TRBJ1-6, is as follows: KAGVTQTPRYLIKTRGQQVTLSCSPISGHRSVSWYQQTPGQGLQFLFEYFSETQRNKGNFPGRFSGRQFSNSRSEMNVSTLELGDSALYLCASSSGGRDSPLHFGNGTRLTVT.